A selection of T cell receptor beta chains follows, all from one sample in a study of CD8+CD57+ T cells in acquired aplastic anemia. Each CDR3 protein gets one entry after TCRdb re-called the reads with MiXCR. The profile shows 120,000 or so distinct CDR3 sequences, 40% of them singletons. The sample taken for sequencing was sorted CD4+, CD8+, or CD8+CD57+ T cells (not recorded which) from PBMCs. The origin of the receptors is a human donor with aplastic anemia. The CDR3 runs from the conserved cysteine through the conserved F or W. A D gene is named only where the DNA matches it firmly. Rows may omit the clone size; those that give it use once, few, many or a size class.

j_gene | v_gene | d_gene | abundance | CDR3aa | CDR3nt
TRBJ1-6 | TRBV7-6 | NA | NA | CASSLELLDNSPLHF | TGTGCCAGCAGCTTAGAGCTGCTGGATAATTCGCCCCTCCACTTT
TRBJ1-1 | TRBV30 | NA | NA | CAWRDNRENEALF | TGTGCCTGGAGAGATAACAGGGAAAATGAAGCTCTCTTT
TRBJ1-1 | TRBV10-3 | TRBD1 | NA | CAINRGQGADTEAFF | TGTGCCATTAATCGAGGACAGGGGGCGGACACTGAAGCTTTCTTT
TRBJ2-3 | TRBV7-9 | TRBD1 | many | CASSARTGSTDTQYF | TGTGCCAGCAGCGCTAGGACAGGGTCCACAGATACGCAGTATTTT
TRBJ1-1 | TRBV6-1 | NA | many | CASSANMNTEAFF | TGTGCCAGCAGTGCAAACATGAACACTGAAGCTTTCTTT
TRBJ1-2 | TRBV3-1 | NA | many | CASSHGGTYYGYTF | TGTGCCAGCAGCCACGGCGGGACCTACTATGGCTACACCTTC
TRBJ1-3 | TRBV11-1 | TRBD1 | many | CASRLDRGSSGNTIYF | TGTGCCAGCAGATTAGACAGGGGTTCCTCTGGAAACACCATATATTTT
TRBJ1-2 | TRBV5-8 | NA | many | CASSLSGTYGYTF | TGTGCCAGCAGCTTGTCAGGGACCTATGGCTACACCTTC
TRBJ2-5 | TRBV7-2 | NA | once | CASTPPGYQETQYF | TGTGCCAGTACCCCCCCGGGTTACCAAGAGACCCAGTACTTC
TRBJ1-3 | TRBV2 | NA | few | CASSVGPSSSGNTIYF | TGTGCCAGCAGTGTAGGACCGTCAAGCTCTGGAAACACCATATATTTT
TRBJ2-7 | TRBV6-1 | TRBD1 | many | CASSEYLGQGAGEQYF | TGTGCCAGCAGTGAATATCTCGGACAGGGGGCAGGAGAGCAGTACTTC
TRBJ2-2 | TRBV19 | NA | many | CASNPWLARGGELFF | TGTGCCAGTAACCCGTGGCTAGCCCGGGGCGGGGAGCTGTTTTTT
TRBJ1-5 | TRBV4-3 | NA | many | CASSPKGDANQPQHF | TGCGCCAGCAGCCCTAAAGGGGATGCCAATCAGCCCCAGCATTTT
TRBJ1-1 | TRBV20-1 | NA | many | CSARPGHTNTEAFF | TGCAGTGCTAGACCCGGACACACGAACACTGAAGCTTTCTTT
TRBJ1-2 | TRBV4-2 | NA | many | CASSQVRELIYGYTF | TGTGCCAGCAGCCAAGTTCGGGAGCTTATATATGGCTACACCTTC
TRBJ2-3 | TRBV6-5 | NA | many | CASSYSPARDTQYF | TGTGCCAGCAGTTACTCTCCGGCCCGGGATACGCAGTATTTT
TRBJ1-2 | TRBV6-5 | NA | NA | CASSYSRGGYTF | TGTGCCAGCAGTTACTCGAGAGGTGGCTACACCTTC
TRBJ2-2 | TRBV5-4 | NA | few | CASSFLGDTGELFF | TGTGCCAGCAGCTTTTTAGGGGACACCGGGGAGCTGTTTTTT